This passage covers 31 T cell receptor beta chains from one sample sequenced in a study of T cell responses to AZD1222 COVID-19 vaccine. Clones were read by immunoSEQ multiplex PCR, and TCRdb kept only the in-frame ones, dropping some. The table shows roughly 150,000 clones, with around 88% occurring only once. The sequences come from peripheral blood, collected 28 days after the second AZD1222 dose. These receptors were obtained from an adult who received the AZD1222 COVID-19 vaccine.

This clone was seen only once. This rearrangement joins TRBV29-1 to TRBJ1-1; a possible D gene is TRBD1 (5 bases). Trimming pared 7 bases from V and 7 bases from J, leaving 13 bases between. This CDR3 spans 11 amino acids. The V gene's germline CDR1 is SQVTM and CDR2 ANQGSEA. CDR3 bases: TGCAGCGGCCAGGGACCAGTTGAAGCTTTCTTT. Its protein product is CSGQGPVEAFF.

The rearrangement joins TRBV29-1 to TRBJ2-5; perhaps TRBD1 as D (6 bases). The V end was cut by 8 bases, the J end by 5 bases, with 15 bases between. Germline loops: CDR1 SQVTM, CDR2 ANQGSEA. CDR3 length: 12 residues. Here the CDR3 DNA reads TGCAGCACGACACAGGGCGGCGAGACCCAGTACTTC. Its protein product is CSTTQGGETQYF.

The chain uses TRBV5-4 and TRBJ1-1, with TRBD1 identical over 7 bases. The CDR3 runs to 15 residues. Trimming at V came to 3 bases and at J to 0 bases, leaving 5 bases not matched to a gene. Germline CDR1 SGHNT, CDR2 YYREEE (reference sequence). The chain's CDR3 is CASSSPGQMNTEAFF. The CDR3 nucleotides read TGTGCCAGCAGCTCTCCGGGACAGATGAACACTGAAGCTTTCTTT.

The genes are TRBV7-9 and TRBJ1-5; TRBD1 is a possible D gene (5 bases). This CDR3 contains 14 residues. Germline CDR1 SEHNR, CDR2 FQNEAQ (reference sequence). V was shortened by 5 bases and J by 5 bases, with 13 bases between the two germline ends. CDR3 in DNA: TGTGCCAGCAGCCACCTCGGGGGTTATCAGCCCCAGCATTTT. Protein sequence: CASSHLGGYQPQHF.

V is TRBV9 and J is TRBJ2-3; weak D call: TRBD1 (6 bases). V was shortened by 1 base and J by 0 bases, with 12 bases between the two germline ends. There are 16 residues in the CDR3. Germline V gene sequence: CDR1 SGDLS, CDR2 YYNGEE. CDR3 sequence (DNA): TGTGCCAGCAGCGTATTAGGGGGAACGAGCACAGATACGCAGTATTTT. Amino acid sequence: CASSVLGGTSTDTQYF.

The chain combines TRBV7-9 with TRBJ1-6; D is unresolved. Trimming took off 5 bases at V and 8 bases at J, with 19 bases between the two ends. Germline V lookup: CDR1 SEHNR, CDR2 FQNEAQ (reference sequence). CDR3 length equals 16 residues. This chain's CDR3 is CASSPERGKGDSPLHF. The CDR3 region has the DNA TGTGCCAGCAGCCCAGAGAGAGGGAAAGGCGATTCACCCCTCCACTTT.

This chain links TRBV3-1 (or the pseudogene TRBV3-2) with TRBJ2-2; D is undetermined. Trimming left V 1 base short and J 2 bases short, with 8 bases between. This CDR3 comprises 15 residues. Germline assignment: CDR1 LGHDT and CDR2 YNNKEL (reference sequence). CDR3 residues: CASSQVALNTGELFF. CDR3 coding DNA: TGTGCCAGCAGCCAAGTCGCGCTTAACACCGGGGAGCTGTTTTTT.

The V gene is TRBV3-1 (or the pseudogene TRBV3-2), the J gene TRBJ2-7; D gene ambiguous. V was trimmed by 1 base and J by 0 bases, leaving 10 bases between them. Germline-derived CDR1 and CDR2 are LGHDT and YNNKEL (reference sequence). The CDR3 runs 15 residues. The DNA for the CDR3 is TGTGCCAGCAGCCAAGTCCCAAGGAGCTCCTACGAGCAGTACTTC. It codes for CASSQVPRSSYEQYF.

The rearrangement uses TRBV30 and TRBJ2-4; the D gene could be TRBD1 or TRBD2 (5 bases each). The CDR3 is 12 residues long. V was shortened by 2 bases and J by 8 bases, with 10 bases between the two germline ends. Germline V gene data show CDR1 as GTSNPN and CDR2 as SVGIG (reference sequence). The CDR3 loop is CAWSILGDIQYF. In nucleotides, the CDR3 is TGTGCCTGGAGTATTTTGGGGGACATTCAGTACTTC.

In DNA, the CDR3 is TGTGCCAGCAGCAAAGAGGCTGCCAGGGGTGGCTCCTACGAGCAGTACTTC. This translates into CASSKEAARGGSYEQYF. The rearrangement links TRBV21-1 to TRBJ2-7; TRBD1 reflects the table's D call only, with no check against the DNA. TRBV21-1 is annotated as a pseudogene. The CDR3 runs to 17 residues.

The chain recombines TRBV3-1 (or the pseudogene TRBV3-2) with TRBJ2-5; D is perhaps TRBD1 or TRBD2 (6 bases each). Trimming pared 4 bases from V and 3 bases from J, leaving 15 bases between. The germline V gene encodes CDR1 LGHDT and CDR2 YNNKEL (reference sequence). This CDR3 contains 15 residues. CDR3 protein: CASSLPLRGEETQYF. The CDR3 DNA reads TGTGCCAGCAGCCTCCCACTGAGGGGGGAAGAGACCCAGTACTTC.

The chain combines TRBV12-3 or TRBV12-4 with TRBJ1-4; no definite D call. This CDR3 is 11 amino acids long. The V and J ends lost 5 bases and 5 bases respectively, with 3 bases between them. CDR3 sequence: CASSRNEKLFF. In nucleotides, the CDR3 is TGTGCCAGCAGTAGAAATGAAAAACTGTTTTTT.

V is TRBV10-3 and J is TRBJ1-5; 7 nucleotides align to TRBD1. Trimming removed 5 bases from V and 5 bases from J; junction bases left unmatched: 3. The length of the CDR3 is 13 residues. Germline V gene lookup returns CDR1 ENHRY and CDR2 SYGVKD. CDR3 sequence: CAISRDRDQPQHF. The CDR3, as DNA: TGTGCCATCAGTAGAGACAGGGATCAGCCCCAGCATTTT.

The V call is TRBV5-6, the J call TRBJ1-5; D call uncertain. CDR3 size: 13 residues. Germline V CDR1 and CDR2: SGHDT, YYEEEE. Trimming shortened V by 2 bases and J by 5 bases, and 8 bases separated the two germline ends. The CDR3 here is CASSLDSDQPQHF. DNA of the CDR3: TGTGCCAGCAGCTTAGACTCGGATCAGCCCCAGCATTTT.

This chain uses TRBV10-2 with TRBJ1-6; D ambiguous. CDR1 and CDR2 (germline): WSHSY, SAAADI. The CDR3 has 15 residues. Trimming shortened V by 4 bases and J by 0 bases, and 7 bases separated the two germline ends. CDR3 region: CASSVGSSYNSPLHF. The CDR3 coding sequence is TGCGCCAGCAGTGTTGGGAGCTCCTATAATTCACCCCTCCACTTT.

The chain uses TRBV9 and TRBJ1-5, with 10 positions matching TRBD1. This CDR3 spans 14 amino acids. Germline V gene lookup returns CDR1 SGDLS and CDR2 YYNGEE. After removal of 3 bases from V and 7 bases from J, the junction contained 4 bases not matched to a gene. CDR3 sequence (DNA): TGTGCCAGCAGCGAAGGACAGGGGGGACAGCCCCAGCATTTT. Protein sequence: CASSEGQGGQPQHF.

This clone was detected a few times. The chain carries TRBV6-5 and TRBJ2-7; no firm D call. The ends were cut back, 6 bases at V and 6 bases at J, with 9 bases in the middle. There are 11 residues in the CDR3. The germline V gene has CDR1 MNHEY and CDR2 SVGAGI. CDR3: CASRVSSEQYF. CDR3 bases: TGTGCCAGCAGGGTCTCGAGCGAGCAGTACTTC.

This chain links TRBV5-1 with TRBJ2-5, with 7 bases aligning to TRBD1. The V segment lost 3 bases and the J segment 2 bases; nucleotides outside the gene matches: 7. This CDR3 contains 15 residues. CDR1 and CDR2 (germline): SGHRS, YFSETQ. CDR3 protein: CASSSTGNLQETQYF. As DNA, the CDR3 is TGCGCCAGCAGCTCGACAGGGAATCTACAAGAGACCCAGTACTTC. Using reference TRBV5-1 and TRBJ2-5 for the parts outside the CDR3, the full variable domain is KAGVTQTPRYLIKTRGQQVTLSCSPISGHRSVSWYQQTPGQGLQFLFEYFSETQRNKGNFPGRFSGRQFSNSRSEMNVSTLELGDSALYLCASSSTGNLQETQYFGPGTRLLVL.

The chain links TRBV10-3 to TRBJ1-2; 8 bases match TRBD1. Trimming removed 9 bases from V and 5 bases from J; junction bases left unmatched: 8. This CDR3 has 13 residues. Germline-derived CDR1 and CDR2 are ENHRY and SYGVKD. DNA for the CDR3: TGTGCCATACGACAGGGGATTTTGTATGGCTACACCTTC. The encoded protein is CAIRQGILYGYTF.

This clone was seen a single time. CDR3 nucleotides: TGTGCCAGCAGCTTCCAGGGTCAGAGCTACACCTTC. It is translated as CASSFQGQSYTF. J is TRBJ1-2 and V is TRBV5-4, with D maybe TRBD1 (5 bases). V was pared by 2 bases and J by 9 bases, with 11 bases between. Germline-derived CDR1 and CDR2 are SGHNT and YYREEE (reference sequence). CDR3 size: 12 residues.

V is TRBV19 and J is TRBJ2-5, with D tentatively TRBD2 (6 bases). Trimming pared 10 bases from V and 5 bases from J, leaving 17 bases between. Germline assignment: CDR1 LNHDA and CDR2 SQIVND (reference sequence). This CDR3 comprises 13 residues. In DNA form, the CDR3 reads TGTGCCACATTGGAGGGTGTATCGGAGACCCAGTACTTC. Protein: CATLEGVSETQYF. Full variable domain (outside the CDR3, taken from reference TRBV19 and TRBJ2-5): DGGITQSPKYLFRKEGQNVTLSCEQNLNHDAMYWYRQDPGQGLRLIYYSQIVNDFQKGDIAEGYSVSREKKESFPLTVTSAQKNPTAFYLCATLEGVSETQYFGPGTRLLVL.

The chain recombines TRBV5-6 with TRBJ2-7; D is unclear. The CDR3 is 11 residues long. The germline gives CDR1 SGHDT, CDR2 YYEEEE. V lost 0 bases, J lost 6 bases, and 4 bases lay in between. The chain's CDR3 is CASSLALEQYF. The CDR3 DNA sequence: TGTGCCAGCAGCTTGGCTCTCGAGCAGTACTTC.

This clone was detected a few times. J is TRBJ2-7 and V is TRBV4-1; 7 nucleotides align to TRBD1. The germline CDR1 and CDR2 sequences are MGHRA and YSYEKL. With V trimmed by 0 bases and J by 1 base, 12 bases remained unmatched. The CDR3 totals 18 residues. The CDR3 DNA sequence: TGCGCCAGCAGCCAAGATTGGGACAGCATCACCATTTCCTACGAGCAGTACTTC. Translating gives CASSQDWDSITISYEQYF.

V is TRBV7-7 and J is TRBJ1-5; a possible D gene is TRBD1 (5 bases). Trimming took 10 bases from V and 0 from J, leaving 10 bases between them. The CDR3 sequence is 13 residues long. Germline CDR1 and CDR2: SSHAT and FNYEAQ (reference sequence). Here the CDR3 reads CATRGGSNQPQHF. Written as DNA, the CDR3 is TGTGCCACCCGTGGGGGTAGCAATCAGCCCCAGCATTTT.

CDR3 coding DNA: TGTGCCAGCAGCACGAAACAGGGCGGGTACACCTTC. It yields the protein CASSTKQGGYTF. The J gene is TRBJ1-2, the V gene TRBV7-9, with D tentatively TRBD1 (6 bases). Germline CDR1 reads SEHNR; CDR2 reads FQNEAQ (reference sequence). The CDR3 is made up of 12 amino acids. Trimming removed 5 bases from V and 11 bases from J, with 15 bases in between.

This chain uses TRBV18 with TRBJ2-7; D uncertain. The CDR3 runs 16 residues. V dropped 0 bases and J dropped 1 base, with 13 bases sitting between them. CDR1 and CDR2 (germline): KGHSH, LQKENI. In nucleotides, the CDR3 is TGTGCCAGCTCACCACCGGGAAAGGGTAGGTCCTACGAGCAGTACTTC. Protein product: CASSPPGKGRSYEQYF.

This clone was observed once. In DNA, the CDR3 is TGTGCCAGCAGTGACAGGGGGCTGGGGAACACTGAAGCTTTCTTT. Its protein is CASSDRGLGNTEAFF. The J gene is TRBJ1-1, the V gene TRBV25-1, with 8 bases matching TRBD1. The CDR3 loop spans 15 amino acids. From germline, CDR1 is MGHDK and CDR2 SYGVNS. Losses at the gene ends were 3 bases for V and 1 base for J; bases not matched to a gene: 4.

This clone has only a few counts. The gene calls are TRBV7-8 and TRBJ2-7; perhaps TRBD1 as D (6 bases). Germline V CDR1 and CDR2: SGHVS, FQNEAQ. This CDR3 spans 14 amino acids. Trimming pared 5 bases from V and 2 bases from J, leaving 13 bases between. CDR3 DNA: TGTGCCAGCAGCGCGAACAGGGTTGCCTACGAGCAGTACTTC. Protein: CASSANRVAYEQYF.

V and J are TRBV11-2 and TRBJ1-2; 9 bases agree with TRBD1. Germline V gene data show CDR1 as SGHAT and CDR2 as FQNNGV. CDR3 length equals 19 residues. V lost 5 bases, J lost 6 bases, and 22 bases stayed unmatched. The chain's CDR3 is CASSPLVLRTGDLLHGYTF. CDR3 nucleotide sequence: TGTGCCAGCAGCCCCCTGGTGTTGAGGACAGGGGACCTCTTACATGGCTACACCTTC.

V gene TRBV19 combines with J gene TRBJ2-1, with 7 nucleotides matching TRBD1. Trimming took 3 bases from V and 4 from J; bases not matched to a gene: 0. Per germline, CDR1 LNHDA and CDR2 SQIVND (reference sequence). This CDR3 has 13 residues. The CDR3 nucleotides read TGTGCCAGTAGTATGGGACAGTACAATGAGCAGTTCTTC. This sequence encodes CASSMGQYNEQFF.

The J gene is TRBJ2-3, the V gene TRBV11-1, with 7 nucleotides matching TRBD2. This CDR3 spans 13 amino acids. Unmatched junction bases numbered 3, after V lost 5 bases and J lost 4 bases. Per germline, CDR1 SGHAT and CDR2 FQDESV (reference sequence). The CDR3 nucleotides read TGTGCCAGCAGCCGTGGGGGGGCAGATACGCAGTATTTT. Protein sequence: CASSRGGADTQYF.